The 7 T cell receptor beta chains in this list originate from one sample, sequenced in a study of Ad26.COV2.S vaccination and SARS-CoV-2 variants. As for treatment: approximately 18 received Ad26.COV2.S at low or high dose, single or two shots; several received placebo; per-sample allocation not given. Samples came from day 63 after the first vaccine or placebo injection. Assay used: immunoSEQ multiplex PCR; TCRdb lists only in-frame clones, some missing. Among about 450,000 clones listed, 75% to 90% were seen once. Material: peripheral blood, obtained in a trial of Ad26.COV2.S vaccine versus placebo. All receptors come from a person aged 18-65 years who received the Ad26.COV2.S COVID-19 vaccine or a placebo.

V is TRBV4-3 and J is TRBJ2-1; TRBD2 matches 12 bases. J gave up 12 bases and V 3 bases, and 9 bases lay outside the gene matches. This CDR3 contains 15 residues. CDR1 LGHNA and CDR2 YSLEER come from the germline V gene. As DNA, the CDR3 is TGCGCCAGCAGCCATATACTAGCGGGAGGACAGGCGCAGTTCTTC. Protein sequence: CASSHILAGGQAQFF.

The chain uses TRBV7-3 and TRBJ1-2, with 10 bases identical to TRBD1. The CDR3 totals 18 residues. Germline lookup yields CDR1 SGHTA and CDR2 FQGTGA. The ends lost 4 bases at V and 3 bases at J; junction bases unmatched: 14. The CDR3 DNA reads TGTGCCAGCAGCTCACAACCGGGACAGGGGAAAATTTACTATGGCTACACCTTC. This encodes CASSSQPGQGKIYYGYTF. The full variable domain, its missing parts supplied by reference TRBV7-3 and TRBJ1-2, is GAGVSQTPSNKVTEKGKYVELRCDPISGHTALYWYRQSLGQGPEFLIYFQGTGAADDSGLPNDRFFAVRPEGSVSTLKIQRTERGDSAVYLCASSSQPGQGKIYYGYTFGSGTRLTVV.

The chain uses TRBV5-6 and TRBJ2-7; 9 bases fit TRBD1. Germline V gene sequence: CDR1 SGHDT, CDR2 YYEEEE. The V and J ends lost 2 bases and 5 bases, in that order; junction bases with no gene match: 5. The CDR3 loop spans 14 amino acids. The CDR3 DNA sequence: TGTGCCAGCAGCTTTTGGGACAGGGCTAACGAGCAGTACTTC. This gives the protein CASSFWDRANEQYF.

The chain employs TRBV29-1 and TRBJ1-5, with D possibly TRBD1 on 5 matching bases. This CDR3 spans 12 amino acids. Trimming took 4 bases from V and 9 from J, leaving 13 bases between them. CDR1 SQVTM and CDR2 ANQGSEA come from the germline V gene. In DNA form, the CDR3 reads TGCAGCGTTGCCTTTAGGGGTTCGCCCCAGCATTTT. Translated, it gives CSVAFRGSPQHF. Full variable domain (rest looked up from reference TRBV29-1 and TRBJ1-5): SAVISQKPSRDICQRGTSLTIQCQVDSQVTMMFWYRQQPGQSLTLIATANQGSEATYESGFVIDKFPISRPNLTFSTLTVSNMSPEDSSIYLCSVAFRGSPQHFGDGTRLSIL.

This chain joins TRBV7-9 and TRBJ2-3, with 8 positions matching TRBD2. Losses at the gene ends were 5 bases for V and 5 bases for J; bases not matched to a gene: 3. This CDR3 has 13 amino acids. CDR1 is SEHNR and CDR2 is FQNEAQ in the germline V gene (reference sequence). CDR3: CASSRAGGDTQYF. For the CDR3, the DNA is TGTGCCAGCAGCCGGGCGGGGGGAGATACGCAGTATTTT.

The chain has TRBV5-1 and TRBJ2-1, with 8 bases matching TRBD1. The CDR3 covers 15 residues. The V gene end was trimmed by 5 bases and the J gene end by 4 bases; junction bases not matched to a gene: 8. Germline V gene data show CDR1 as SGHRS and CDR2 as YFSETQ. CDR3 sequence reads: CASRTAQGAYNEQFF. CDR3 DNA: TGCGCCAGCAGGACGGCGCAGGGGGCATACAATGAGCAGTTCTTC.

The rearrangement links TRBV11-3 to TRBJ1-2, with a tentative D call TRBD1 (6 bases). The CDR3 runs 15 residues. Per germline, CDR1 SGHNT and CDR2 YENEEA. Trimming pared 0 bases from V and 8 bases from J, leaving 16 bases between. In nucleotides, the CDR3 is TGTGCCAGCAGCTTAGATAGCGCGGCAGGGGAGGGCTACACCTTC. Its translation: CASSLDSAAGEGYTF.